Presented here are 19 T cell receptor beta chains from one specimen sequenced in a study of T cell responses to AZD1222 COVID-19 vaccine. Measured with immunoSEQ multiplex PCR; TCRdb has only the in-frame clones, and not every one. The repertoire holds 95,000 to 150,000 clones, 75% to 90% seen once, with about 4.3% in the top ten. This sample comprised peripheral blood, obtained 28 days after the second AZD1222 dose. The receptors here all came from an adult who received the AZD1222 COVID-19 vaccine.

V usage is TRBV10-3 and J usage is TRBJ1-5, with D maybe TRBD1 (5 bases). Germline V lookup: CDR1 ENHRY, CDR2 SYGVKD. V shed 10 bases and J shed 1 base, with 20 bases lying between them. The length of the CDR3 is 16 residues. In DNA form, the CDR3 reads TGTGCCACCAGGGACCAAACGGGGGGGAGCAATCAGCCCCAGCATTTT. Its translation: CATRDQTGGSNQPQHF.

This chain links TRBV5-1 with TRBJ1-1; TRBD1 might be the D (5 bases). CDR3 length: 15 amino acids. Trimming took 0 bases from V and 3 from J, leaving 12 bases between them. CDR1 and CDR2 from the germline V gene are SGHRS and YFSETQ. In DNA form, the CDR3 reads TGCGCCAGCAGCTTGGCGGTGGGGGGGTACACTGAAGCTTTCTTT. Its protein is CASSLAVGGYTEAFF. Using reference TRBV5-1 and TRBJ1-1 for the parts outside the CDR3, the full variable domain is KAGVTQTPRYLIKTRGQQVTLSCSPISGHRSVSWYQQTPGQGLQFLFEYFSETQRNKGNFPGRFSGRQFSNSRSEMNVSTLELGDSALYLCASSLAVGGYTEAFFGQGTRLTVV.

This sequence joins TRBV5-4 and TRBJ1-1; 8 nucleotides line up with TRBD1. The V segment lost 4 bases and the J segment 4 bases; nucleotides outside the gene matches: 9. CDR1 and CDR2 (germline): SGHNT, YYREEE (reference sequence). This CDR3 is built from 15 residues. The CDR3 region is CASSLRTGRGTEAFF. In nucleotides, the CDR3 is TGTGCCAGCAGCCTCAGGACAGGGAGGGGCACTGAAGCTTTCTTT.

This clone occurred a few times. The chain joins TRBV30 to TRBJ2-1; 8 bases agree with TRBD2. The ends lost 0 bases at V and 6 bases at J; junction bases unmatched: 7. Germline assignment: CDR1 GTSNPN and CDR2 SVGIG (reference sequence). The CDR3 is 15 amino acids. The CDR3 DNA is TGTGCCTGGAGTGTACGGGGGGGCTTGGGCAATGAGCAGTTCTTC. Residues: CAWSVRGGLGNEQFF.

V gene TRBV6-5 combines with J gene TRBJ2-3; D not certain. The germline gives CDR1 MNHEY, CDR2 SVGAGI. The CDR3 has 15 residues. Trimming removed 8 bases from V and 4 bases from J, with 19 bases in between. The CDR3 protein is CASRTFEFSADTQYF. The CDR3 nucleotides are TGTGCCAGCCGTACATTTGAGTTTTCGGCAGATACGCAGTATTTT.

This clone was counted a few times. The rearrangement links TRBV6-1 to TRBJ2-1; D unclear. Trimming pared 1 base from V and 8 bases from J, leaving 12 bases between. CDR1 MNHNS and CDR2 SASEGT come from the germline V gene. The CDR3 consists of 14 residues. Here the CDR3 DNA reads TGTGCCAGCAGTGAAGGTCTGAACGCTGATGAGCAGTTCTTC. It is translated as CASSEGLNADEQFF.

J is TRBJ2-1 and V is TRBV5-1; TRBD2 might be the D (6 bases). The CDR3 sequence is 16 residues long. The V gene's germline CDR1 is SGHRS and CDR2 YFSETQ. Trimming pared 0 bases from V and 6 bases from J, leaving 16 bases between. The CDR3 is CASSLDGRGLLNEQFF. The CDR3 DNA follows: TGCGCCAGCAGCTTGGATGGGCGGGGCCTACTCAATGAGCAGTTCTTC.

The J gene is TRBJ1-1, the V gene TRBV5-1; the D gene is possibly TRBD1 (6 bases). CDR3 length equals 14 residues. V was shortened by 5 bases and J by 1 base, with 12 bases between the two germline ends. CDR1 is SGHRS, CDR2 YFSETQ, per germline. The CDR3 is CASRVGTSNTEAFF. CDR3 DNA: TGCGCCAGCAGGGTAGGGACATCGAACACTGAAGCTTTCTTT. Together with reference TRBV5-1 and TRBJ1-1, the CDR3 gives the full variable domain: KAGVTQTPRYLIKTRGQQVTLSCSPISGHRSVSWYQQTPGQGLQFLFEYFSETQRNKGNFPGRFSGRQFSNSRSEMNVSTLELGDSALYLCASRVGTSNTEAFFGQGTRLTVV.

The rearrangement joins TRBV2 to TRBJ1-2; D is possibly TRBD1 (6 bases). V was pared by 6 bases and J by 3 bases, with 8 bases between. The CDR3 is made up of 12 amino acids. Germline-derived CDR1 and CDR2 are SNHLY and FYNNEI. CDR3 in DNA: TGTGCCAGCAGCGCAGGGGACTATGGCTACACCTTC. Translated, it gives CASSAGDYGYTF.

This chain uses TRBV2 with TRBJ2-1; D possibly corresponds to TRBD1 (5 bases). Germline V gene sequence: CDR1 SNHLY, CDR2 FYNNEI. V gave up 5 bases and J gave up 1 base, with 15 bases separating them. The CDR3 spans 16 residues. The CDR3, as DNA: TGTGCCAGCAGTTCTAACAGGCCGCCTTCCTACAATGAGCAGTTCTTC. Protein: CASSSNRPPSYNEQFF.

V and J are TRBV10-3 and TRBJ2-1, with D maybe TRBD2 (6 bases). Germline CDR1 ENHRY, CDR2 SYGVKD. The CDR3 spans 15 residues. V lost 0 bases to trimming and J lost 9 bases, with 15 bases between them. For the CDR3, the DNA is TGTGCCATCAGTGAGTCAACGCGCGGGAACCCTGAGCAGTTCTTC. This translates into CAISESTRGNPEQFF.

CDR3 sequence: CASSEPGDPLALGIQYF. The CDR3 region has the DNA TGTGCCAGCAGTGAGCCAGGAGACCCTCTGGCTCTTGGCATTCAGTACTTC. The chain couples TRBV6-1 to TRBJ2-4; D not resolved. The V end lost 3 bases, the J end lost 9 bases, and 24 bases lay between the germline ends. Germline assignment: CDR1 MNHNS and CDR2 SASEGT. This CDR3 spans 17 amino acids.

The rearrangement links TRBV4-1 to TRBJ1-5; TRBD1 aligns across 7 bases. The CDR3 is 16 amino acids. In germline, CDR1 is MGHRA, CDR2 YSYEKL. Germline trimming cut 0 bases from V and 1 base from J; bases unmatched to any gene: 3. The CDR3 nucleotides read TGCGCCAGCAGCCAAGATCCAGGGGGGAGCAATCAGCCCCAGCATTTT. Translation: CASSQDPGGSNQPQHF.

The chain uses TRBV6-2 or TRBV6-3 and TRBJ2-5; D unresolved. Germline V CDR1 and CDR2: MNHEY, SVGEGT. This CDR3 has 15 residues. V lost 0 bases and J lost 2, with 10 bases in between. The CDR3 DNA sequence: TGTGCCAGCAGTTACTCGACGAATGGGCAAGAGACCCAGTACTTC. This sequence encodes CASSYSTNGQETQYF.

The chain is built from TRBV24-1 and TRBJ2-5, with D tentatively TRBD1 (6 bases). CDR1 KGHDR and CDR2 SFDVKD come from the germline V gene. The CDR3 consists of 16 residues. Between the trimmed V and J ends, which lost 4 bases and 5 bases, there was a span of 19 bases. The CDR3 DNA is TGTGCCACCAGTGACCCGGGCCCTACTGGGGGCGAGACCCAGTACTTC. It yields the protein CATSDPGPTGGETQYF.

CDR3 coding DNA: TGTGCCAGCAGTAGACTAGCCTACGCAGATACGCAGTATTTT. Translated, it gives CASSRLAYADTQYF. The chain couples TRBV6-4 to TRBJ2-3; 7 nucleotides match TRBD2. Germline V gene data show CDR1 as MRHNA and CDR2 as SNTAGT. J gave up 4 bases and V 5 bases, and 6 bases lay outside the gene matches. The CDR3 contains 14 residues.

This clone was seen once. V and J are TRBV5-4 and TRBJ2-3; the match to TRBD1 covers 8 bases. CDR3 size: 16 residues. Trimming removed 4 bases from V and 7 bases from J; junction bases left unmatched: 14. Germline V gene data show CDR1 as SGHNT and CDR2 as YYREEE (reference sequence). For the CDR3, the DNA is TGTGCCAGCAGCCAAGACAGGGGACCGAATTCATATACGCAGTATTTT. This encodes CASSQDRGPNSYTQYF.

The table lists this clone with a count of one. The chain employs TRBV7-9 and TRBJ1-2; D perhaps matches TRBD1 (5 bases). Germline V gives CDR1 SEHNR, CDR2 FQNEAQ (reference sequence). The CDR3 sequence is 17 residues long. The ends were cut back, 5 bases at V and 4 bases at J, with 23 bases in the middle. The CDR3 nucleotides are TGTGCCAGCAGCCCCCCGGCCGGGGCAAAGGGAACCTATGGCTACACCTTC. It codes for CASSPPAGAKGTYGYTF.

The chain employs TRBV19 and TRBJ1-6, with D unclear. CDR3 length equals 15 residues. V was shortened by 3 bases and J by 0 bases, with 6 bases between the two germline ends. Germline CDR1 and CDR2: LNHDA and SQIVND (reference sequence). This CDR3 reads CASSIRSSYNSPLHF. The CDR3 DNA is TGTGCCAGTAGTATCAGGAGCTCCTATAATTCACCCCTCCACTTT.